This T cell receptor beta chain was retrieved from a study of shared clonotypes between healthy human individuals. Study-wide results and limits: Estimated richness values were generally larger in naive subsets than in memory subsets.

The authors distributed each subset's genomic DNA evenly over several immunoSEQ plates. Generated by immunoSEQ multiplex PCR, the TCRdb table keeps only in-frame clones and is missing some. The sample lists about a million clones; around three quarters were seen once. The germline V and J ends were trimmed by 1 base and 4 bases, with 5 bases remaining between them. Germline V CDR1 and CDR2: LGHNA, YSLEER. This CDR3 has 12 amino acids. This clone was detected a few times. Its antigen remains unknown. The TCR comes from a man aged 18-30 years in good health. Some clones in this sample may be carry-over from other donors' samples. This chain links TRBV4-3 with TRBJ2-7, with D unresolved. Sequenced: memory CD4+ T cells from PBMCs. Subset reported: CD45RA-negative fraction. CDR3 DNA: TGCGCCAGCAGCCAAGGGGGTTACGAGCAGTACTTC. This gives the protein CASSQGGYEQYF.